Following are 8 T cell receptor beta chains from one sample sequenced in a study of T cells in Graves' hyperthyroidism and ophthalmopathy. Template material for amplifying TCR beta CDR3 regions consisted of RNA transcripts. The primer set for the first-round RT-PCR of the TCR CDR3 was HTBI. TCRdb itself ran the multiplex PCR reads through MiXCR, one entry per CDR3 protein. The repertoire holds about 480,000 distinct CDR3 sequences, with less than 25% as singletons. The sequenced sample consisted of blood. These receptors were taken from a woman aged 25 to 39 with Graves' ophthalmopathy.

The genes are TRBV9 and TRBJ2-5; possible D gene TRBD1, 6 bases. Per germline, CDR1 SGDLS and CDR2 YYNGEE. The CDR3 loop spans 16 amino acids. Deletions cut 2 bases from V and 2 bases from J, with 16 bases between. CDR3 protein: CASSVLAGTPQETQYF. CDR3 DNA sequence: TGTGCCAGCAGCGTCCTAGCTGGGACACCTCAAGAGACCCAGTACTTC.

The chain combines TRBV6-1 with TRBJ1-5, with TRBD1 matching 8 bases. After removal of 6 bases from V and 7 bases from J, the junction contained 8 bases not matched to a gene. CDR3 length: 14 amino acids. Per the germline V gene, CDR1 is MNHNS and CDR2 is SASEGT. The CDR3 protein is CASRNLGQGQPQHF. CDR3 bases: TGTGCCAGCAGGAACCTTGGACAGGGCCAGCCCCAGCATTTT.

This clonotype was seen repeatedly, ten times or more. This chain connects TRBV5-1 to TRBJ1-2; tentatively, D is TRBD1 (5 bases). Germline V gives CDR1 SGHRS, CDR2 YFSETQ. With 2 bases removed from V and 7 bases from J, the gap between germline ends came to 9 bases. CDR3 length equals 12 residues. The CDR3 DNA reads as TGCGCCAGCAGCTTAAACGGGGCTGGCTACACCTTC. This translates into CASSLNGAGYTF.

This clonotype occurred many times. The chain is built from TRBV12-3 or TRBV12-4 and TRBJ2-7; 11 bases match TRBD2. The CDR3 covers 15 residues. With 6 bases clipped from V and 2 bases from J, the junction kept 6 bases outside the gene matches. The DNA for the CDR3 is TGTGCCAGCAGCGATAGCGGGGGGGCGACCTACGAGCAGTACTTC. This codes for CASSDSGGATYEQYF.

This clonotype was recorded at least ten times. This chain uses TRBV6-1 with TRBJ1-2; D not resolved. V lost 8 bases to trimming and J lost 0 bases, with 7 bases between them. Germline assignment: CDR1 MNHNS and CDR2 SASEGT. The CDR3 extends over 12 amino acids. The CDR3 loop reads CASGTANYGYTF. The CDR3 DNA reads TGTGCCAGCGGTACAGCTAACTATGGCTACACCTTC.

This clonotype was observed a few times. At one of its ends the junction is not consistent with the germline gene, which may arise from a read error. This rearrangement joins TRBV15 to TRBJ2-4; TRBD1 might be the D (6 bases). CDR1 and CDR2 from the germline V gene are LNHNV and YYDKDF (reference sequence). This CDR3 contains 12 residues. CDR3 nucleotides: TGTGCCACCAGCAGGTCAGGGGACATTAAGTACTTC. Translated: CATSRSGDIKYF.

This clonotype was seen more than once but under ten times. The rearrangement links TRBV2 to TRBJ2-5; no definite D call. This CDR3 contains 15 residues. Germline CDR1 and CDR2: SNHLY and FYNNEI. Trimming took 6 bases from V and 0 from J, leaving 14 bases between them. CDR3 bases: TGTGCCAGCAGCCTGCCTAAAATTTACCAAGAGACCCAGTACTTC. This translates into CASSLPKIYQETQYF.

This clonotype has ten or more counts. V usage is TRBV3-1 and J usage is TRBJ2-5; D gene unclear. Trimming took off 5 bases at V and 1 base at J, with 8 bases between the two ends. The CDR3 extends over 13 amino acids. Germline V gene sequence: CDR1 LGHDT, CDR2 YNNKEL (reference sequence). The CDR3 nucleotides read TGTGCCAGCAGCAAGGCCTTCCAAGAGACCCAGTACTTC. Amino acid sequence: CASSKAFQETQYF.